These 15 T cell receptor beta chains share one sample of origin, sequenced in a study of blood T cell repertoires in COVID-19. Repertoires were generated with immunoSEQ multiplex PCR, while TCRdb's copy carries only in-frame clones and drops some. The sample lists roughly 200,000 clones, around 80% occurring once. Sequencing used peripheral blood. These receptors were collected from a woman aged 80 or older with active or convalescent COVID-19.

This clone occurred once. The V call is TRBV28, the J call TRBJ2-3, with D possibly being TRBD2 (6 bases). From germline, CDR1 is MDHEN and CDR2 SYDVKM. V was shortened by 4 bases and J by 3 bases, with 8 bases between the two germline ends. This CDR3 has 13 amino acids. In DNA, the CDR3 is TGTGCCAGCAGTTGGGCGGGAACAGATACGCAGTATTTT. This translates into CASSWAGTDTQYF.

The CDR3 reads CASSGGTGGFGSPLHF. The CDR3 nucleotides read TGCGCCAGCAGCGGAGGGACAGGGGGCTTTGGGTCACCCCTCCACTTT. This rearrangement joins TRBV5-1 to TRBJ1-6; TRBD1 agrees at 12 bases. The CDR3 loop spans 16 amino acids. Germline V gene lookup returns CDR1 SGHRS and CDR2 YFSETQ. The trim removed 4 bases at V and 10 bases at J, leaving 9 bases unmatched. Together with reference TRBV5-1 and TRBJ1-6, the CDR3 gives the full variable domain: KAGVTQTPRYLIKTRGQQVTLSCSPISGHRSVSWYQQTPGQGLQFLFEYFSETQRNKGNFPGRFSGRQFSNSRSEMNVSTLELGDSALYLCASSGGTGGFGSPLHFGNGTRLTVT.

This clone was recorded a few times. The chain carries TRBV19 and TRBJ1-4; no firm D call. The germline gives CDR1 LNHDA, CDR2 SQIVND (reference sequence). The length of the CDR3 is 17 residues. V lost 5 bases and J 0 bases, leaving 16 bases between the germline ends. CDR3 region: CASSAFRQAPTNEKLFF. As DNA, the CDR3 is TGTGCCAGTAGTGCTTTCCGGCAGGCCCCAACTAATGAAAAACTGTTTTTT.

V usage is TRBV11-3 and J usage is TRBJ2-1; 9 bases are shared with TRBD2. The CDR3 runs 13 residues. CDR1 SGHNT and CDR2 YENEEA come from the germline V gene. Germline trimming cut 5 bases from V and 10 bases from J; bases unmatched to any gene: 6. CDR3 DNA sequence: TGTGCCAGCAGCCCGGGACTAGCAAGGGAGCAGTTCTTC. Translating gives CASSPGLAREQFF.

The J gene is TRBJ2-1, the V gene TRBV5-6; maybe TRBD1 (5 bases). V lost 0 bases to trimming and J lost 3 bases, with 7 bases between them. The CDR3 spans 14 residues. Per the germline V gene, CDR1 is SGHDT and CDR2 is YYEEEE. DNA for the CDR3: TGTGCCAGCAGCTTGGGACAGTACTACAATGAGCAGTTCTTC. Translation gives CASSLGQYYNEQFF.

The chain couples TRBV7-2 to TRBJ2-5, with a possible D match to TRBD1 (6 bases). V dropped 2 bases and J dropped 6 bases, with 13 bases sitting between them. Germline CDR1 and CDR2: SGHTA and FQGNSA. The CDR3 runs 14 residues. This CDR3 reads CASSLNPRGKTQYF. In DNA form, the CDR3 reads TGTGCCAGCAGCTTAAACCCGAGGGGGAAGACCCAGTACTTC.

The chain joins TRBV7-9 to TRBJ2-7; D is possibly TRBD2 (5 bases). Trimming pared 5 bases from V and 6 bases from J, leaving 8 bases between. This CDR3 has 11 residues. Germline loops: CDR1 SEHNR, CDR2 FQNEAQ (reference sequence). The CDR3 loop reads CASSEAVEQYF. The DNA of the CDR3 is TGTGCCAGCAGCGAAGCGGTCGAGCAGTACTTC.

The genes are TRBV5-1 and TRBJ2-7; D may be TRBD1 (6 bases). V lost 2 bases to trimming and J lost 7 bases, with 16 bases between them. CDR1 is SGHRS, CDR2 YFSETQ, per germline. This CDR3 region has 14 residues. As DNA, the CDR3 is TGCGCCAGCAGCTTCGGGTACAGGGACCGGGAGCAGTACTTC. This gives the protein CASSFGYRDREQYF.

This rearrangement joins TRBV7-9 to TRBJ1-2, with a possible D match to TRBD1 (6 bases). The length of the CDR3 is 15 residues. Trimming shortened V by 5 bases and J by 0 bases, and 13 bases separated the two germline ends. Germline V gene data show CDR1 as SEHNR and CDR2 as FQNEAQ (reference sequence). CDR3 sequence: CASSHKQGPNYGYTF. For the CDR3, the DNA is TGTGCCAGCAGCCATAAACAGGGTCCTAACTATGGCTACACCTTC.

In its sample, this clone was seen a few times. The V call is TRBV4-1, the J call TRBJ1-6, with 7 bases lining up with TRBD1. The CDR3 length is 15 residues. The V gene end was trimmed by 0 bases and the J gene end by 6 bases; junction bases not matched to a gene: 2. Germline-derived CDR1 and CDR2 are MGHRA and YSYEKL. The chain's CDR3 is CASSQEKGANSPLHF. For the CDR3, the DNA is TGCGCCAGCAGCCAAGAGAAGGGGGCTAATTCACCCCTCCACTTT.

On this clone itself: The same CDR3 can be traced to other DNA sequences in this sample. V is TRBV7-9 and J is TRBJ2-2; D is undetermined. Germline-derived CDR1 and CDR2 are SEHNR and FQNEAQ (reference sequence). With 2 bases removed from V and 1 base from J, the gap between germline ends came to 5 bases. The CDR3 runs 14 residues. The CDR3 region is CASSLRQNTGELFF. The CDR3 DNA reads TGTGCCAGCAGCTTACGACAGAACACCGGGGAGCTGTTTTTT.

This clone is a singleton in its sample. The chain uses TRBV14 and TRBJ2-7; 8 positions agree with TRBD1. J gave up 5 bases and V 4 bases, and 10 bases lay outside the gene matches. The CDR3 is made up of 15 amino acids. The germline CDR1 and CDR2 sequences are SGHDN and FVKESK. This CDR3 reads CASSPDRERLNEQYF. DNA for the CDR3: TGTGCCAGCAGCCCGGACAGGGAAAGACTTAACGAGCAGTACTTC. Looking up the rest from reference TRBV14 and TRBJ2-7 gives the full variable domain: EAGVTQFPSHSVIEKGQTVTLRCDPISGHDNLYWYRRVMGKEIKFLLHFVKESKQDESGMPNNRFLAERTGGTYSTLKVQPAELEDSGVYFCASSPDRERLNEQYFGPGTRLTVT.

The chain recombines TRBV12-3 or TRBV12-4 with TRBJ1-2, with unresolved D. Trimming stripped 5 bases from V and 0 bases from J, with 7 bases between. CDR3 size: 13 residues. CDR3 DNA: TGTGCCAGCAGTACAACAGCTAACTATGGCTACACCTTC. Amino acids: CASSTTANYGYTF.

This clone appeared a few times. V gene TRBV6-5 combines with J gene TRBJ2-7; the match to TRBD2 covers 12 bases. Trimming removed 6 bases from V and 3 bases from J; junction bases left unmatched: 3. Germline values: CDR1 MNHEY, CDR2 SVGAGI. The CDR3 runs 14 residues. CDR3 nucleotides: TGTGCCAGCAGGACTAGCGGGGGATACTACGAGCAGTACTTC. Protein sequence: CASRTSGGYYEQYF.

The rearrangement joins TRBV30 to TRBJ1-2; D remains ambiguous. This CDR3 comprises 13 residues. V was trimmed by 6 bases and J by 8 bases, leaving 19 bases between them. Per the germline V gene, CDR1 is GTSNPN and CDR2 is SVGIG (reference sequence). The CDR3 nucleotides are TGTGCCTGTCATCATGTCTCCCCGGGAGGCTACACCTTC. This encodes CACHHVSPGGYTF.